This T cell receptor (beta chain) was profiled in a study of glioma-infiltrating T cells after dendritic cell vaccination. The PCR used 60 V beta and 13 J beta primers. Method: immunoSEQ multiplex PCR; TCRdb's copy keeps in-frame clones and lacks some. The table has about 99,000 clones, 80% to 90% seen once; the top ten hold approximately 12%. The CDR3 spans 14 residues. Germline assignment: CDR1 SGHDN and CDR2 FVKESK. V gave up 0 bases and J gave up 8 bases; unmatched junction bases: 3. Only patients with spare fresh-frozen tumor and over two years of follow-up were included. Before vaccination, two weeks after the third vaccination, and at progression, PBMC were collected.

The chain carries TRBV14 and TRBJ1-4; 7 bases fit TRBD1. This TCR came from a human donor with glioblastoma. The sample was blood, taken before dendritic cell vaccination. The CDR3 protein is CASSQEEGGEKLFF. DNA for the CDR3: TGTGCCAGCAGCCAAGAAGAAGGGGGCGAAAAACTGTTTTTT. Using reference TRBV14 and TRBJ1-4 for the parts outside the CDR3, the full variable domain is EAGVTQFPSHSVIEKGQTVTLRCDPISGHDNLYWYRRVMGKEIKFLLHFVKESKQDESGMPNNRFLAERTGGTYSTLKVQPAELEDSGVYFCASSQEEGGEKLFFGSGTQLSVL.